Below are 14 T cell receptor beta chains sequenced from a single sample in a study of blood T cell repertoires in COVID-19. Assay: immunoSEQ multiplex PCR; the TCRdb copy retains only in-frame clones and omits some. The sample includes about 210,000 clones, about 88% of them seen just once. Specimen: peripheral blood. The receptors stem from a woman aged 35 to 49 with acute or convalescent COVID-19.

The V gene is TRBV9, the J gene TRBJ1-2; 9 bases map to TRBD1. Unmatched junction bases numbered 2, after V lost 7 bases and J lost 7 bases. Germline loops: CDR1 SGDLS, CDR2 YYNGEE. The CDR3 extends over 11 amino acids. Here the CDR3 DNA reads TGTGCCAGCCGGGGACAGGGTGGCTACACCTTC. This translates into CASRGQGGYTF.

The gene calls are TRBV4-1 and TRBJ1-5, with D possibly matching TRBD1 (6 bases). The CDR3 is made up of 17 amino acids. Germline V gene sequence: CDR1 MGHRA, CDR2 YSYEKL. V lost 0 bases and J lost 1, with 13 bases in between. CDR3 residues: CASSQDEAGASNQPQHF. CDR3 DNA: TGCGCCAGCAGCCAAGATGAGGCGGGGGCCAGCAATCAGCCCCAGCATTTT.

The V call is TRBV25-1, the J call TRBJ1-6, with no clear D. Germline lookup yields CDR1 MGHDK and CDR2 SYGVNS. Trimming removed 4 bases from V and 0 bases from J, with 4 bases in between. The CDR3 loop spans 14 amino acids. The CDR3 is CASSGSSYNSPLHF. The DNA for the CDR3 is TGTGCCAGCAGTGGGAGCTCCTATAATTCACCCCTCCACTTT.

The V call is TRBV9, the J call TRBJ1-1, with a tentative D call TRBD1 (6 bases). Trimming removed 0 bases from V and 3 bases from J, with 12 bases in between. There are 15 residues in the CDR3. CDR1 is SGDLS and CDR2 is YYNGEE in the germline V gene. This CDR3 reads CASSVERGRDTEAFF. CDR3 sequence (DNA): TGTGCCAGCAGCGTAGAAAGGGGGAGGGACACTGAAGCTTTCTTT. The complete variable domain, with remaining parts taken from reference TRBV9 and TRBJ1-1, reads DSGVTQTPKHLITATGQRVTLRCSPRSGDLSVYWYQQSLDQGLQFLIQYYNGEERAKGNILERFSAQQFPDLHSELNLSSLELGDSALYFCASSVERGRDTEAFFGQGTRLTVV.

V gene TRBV7-9 combines with J gene TRBJ1-6; 7 bases fit TRBD1. With V trimmed by 0 bases and J by 7 bases, 6 bases remained unmatched. The CDR3 has 16 residues. Looked up from germline, CDR1 is SEHNR and CDR2 is FQNEAQ (reference sequence). The CDR3 loop is CASSLAGGAGNSPLHF. CDR3 DNA: TGTGCCAGCAGCTTAGCAGGGGGCGCGGGCAATTCACCCCTCCACTTT. Using reference TRBV7-9 and TRBJ1-6 for the parts outside the CDR3, the full variable domain is DTGVSQNPRHKITKRGQNVTFRCDPISEHNRLYWYRQTLGQGPEFLTYFQNEAQLEKSRLLSDRFSAERPKGSFSTLEIQRTEQGDSAMYLCASSLAGGAGNSPLHFGNGTRLTVT.

V is TRBV5-1 and J is TRBJ2-1; 8 nucleotides align to TRBD1. CDR3 size: 14 residues. Germline V gene lookup returns CDR1 SGHRS and CDR2 YFSETQ. V lost 2 bases to trimming and J lost 3 bases; unmatched junction nucleotides: 1. The CDR3 loop reads CASSLQGDYNEQFF. The CDR3 region has the DNA TGCGCCAGCAGCTTACAGGGGGACTACAATGAGCAGTTCTTC.

The rearrangement uses TRBV6-5 and TRBJ2-1; the D is unclear. This CDR3 comprises 14 residues. The V end was cut by 5 bases, the J end by 0 bases, with 8 bases between. Germline assignment: CDR1 MNHEY and CDR2 SVGAGI. CDR3 amino acids: CASSKSGSYNEQFF. The CDR3 coding sequence is TGTGCCAGCAGTAAGTCGGGCTCCTACAATGAGCAGTTCTTC.

V gene TRBV4-2 combines with J gene TRBJ1-2; TRBD1 matches at 8 bases. Germline V gene sequence: CDR1 LGHNA, CDR2 YNFKEQ. Trimming removed 1 base from V and 6 bases from J; junction bases left unmatched: 4. The CDR3 is 14 residues long. Here the CDR3 DNA reads TGTGCCAGCAGCCAAGTGGAACAGGGGGATGGCTACACCTTC. It specifies CASSQVEQGDGYTF.

The genes are TRBV7-9 and TRBJ1-3; 8 bases are shared with TRBD1. Germline values: CDR1 SEHNR, CDR2 FQNEAQ (reference sequence). V gave up 2 bases and J gave up 1 base; unmatched junction bases: 13. This CDR3 is built from 19 residues. The CDR3, as DNA: TGTGCCAGCAGCTTATCCCGGGACAGGCGCCGGTTATCTGGAAACACCATATATTTT. It yields the protein CASSLSRDRRRLSGNTIYF.

The chain carries TRBV6-1 and TRBJ1-5; D unclear. V gave up 2 bases and J gave up 4 bases, with 9 bases separating them. The CDR3 has 14 amino acids. Germline V gene lookup returns CDR1 MNHNS and CDR2 SASEGT. The CDR3 sequence is CASSEYSRNQPQHF. The DNA for the CDR3 is TGTGCCAGCAGTGAATATAGCAGAAATCAGCCCCAGCATTTT.

Regarding this clone: The sample contains more than one DNA sequence encoding this CDR3. The chain has TRBV6-5 and TRBJ1-1; no firm D call. Trimming cost V 0 bases and J 8 bases, with 10 bases left between them. The germline gives CDR1 MNHEY, CDR2 SVGAGI. There are 13 residues in the CDR3. The CDR3 region has the DNA TGTGCCAGCAGTTACTCAGAGGGCGCGGAAGCTTTCTTT. It specifies CASSYSEGAEAFF.

V gene TRBV18 combines with J gene TRBJ2-3; 11 bases align to TRBD2. The CDR3 spans 16 residues. The trim removed 6 bases at V and 1 base at J, leaving 6 bases unmatched. Germline V gene lookup returns CDR1 KGHSH and CDR2 LQKENI. CDR3 sequence: CASSPQLAGGTDTQYF. In nucleotides, the CDR3 is TGTGCCAGCTCCCCTCAACTAGCGGGGGGCACAGATACGCAGTATTTT.

CDR3: CASSLHDPSGWGGYTF. The CDR3 bases are TGTGCCAGCAGCCTCCATGATCCGTCGGGGTGGGGTGGCTACACCTTC. The chain links TRBV3-1 (or the pseudogene TRBV3-2) to TRBJ1-2, with D uncertain. Trimming cost V 4 bases and J 7 bases, with 22 bases left between them. Germline V gene lookup returns CDR1 LGHDT and CDR2 YNNKEL (reference sequence). This CDR3 region has 16 residues.

The chain employs TRBV21-1 and TRBJ1-1; TRBD1, the table's D call, was not compared with the DNA. TRBV21-1 is given as a pseudogene. The CDR3 has 18 amino acids. Written as DNA, the CDR3 is TGTGCCAGCAGCAAAGAGTCCTTAAGGGGGCCGGGGAACACTGAAGCTTTCTTT. This codes for CASSKESLRGPGNTEAFF.